This TCR beta chain is drawn from a study of T-cell memory formation after mild COVID-19. Study-wide results and limits: The appearance of some responding clones in pre-infection memory suggested that cross-reactive memory joined.

Each CDR3 protein is one row after TCRdb ran MiXCR on the 5' RACE reads. Of about 270,000 distinct CDR3 sequences in the sample, 15% to 20% were seen once. This clonotype was seen a handful of times. No antigen is known for it. The sequenced material came from PBMCs or a T cell subset sorted from them (not recorded which). This TCR was sampled from a man in his late teens or twenties who had mild COVID-19 (a few samples of this study predate the infection). Cell type and time point are not known.

The CDR3 reads CASSFTGTLDYEQYF. The CDR3 DNA follows: TGCGCCAGCAGCTTCACGGGGACTCTTGACTACGAGCAGTACTTC. The chain links TRBV5-1 to TRBJ2-7, with D possibly matching TRBD2 (6 bases). Germline V gives CDR1 SGHRS, CDR2 YFSETQ. This CDR3 is 15 amino acids long. V gave up 2 bases and J gave up 3 bases, with 15 bases separating them. Full variable domain (outside the CDR3, taken from reference TRBV5-1 and TRBJ2-7): KAGVTQTPRYLIKTRGQQVTLSCSPISGHRSVSWYQQTPGQGLQFLFEYFSETQRNKGNFPGRFSGRQFSNSRSEMNVSTLELGDSALYLCASSFTGTLDYEQYFGPGTRLTVT.